This T cell receptor (beta chain) was recorded in a study of T cell responses to AZD1222 COVID-19 vaccine. Clones were read by immunoSEQ multiplex PCR, and TCRdb kept only the in-frame ones, dropping some. The sample carries roughly 120,000 clones, less than 90% recorded once. The V gene lost 4 bases and the J gene lost 8 bases, with 14 bases spanning the gap. CDR3 length: 13 amino acids. Per the germline V gene, CDR1 is LNHDA and CDR2 is SQIVND (reference sequence). As concerns this clone: The antigen remains unidentified.

Study results and caveats: Spike was spanned by vaccine-associated CD4 TCRs, with dominance at 160-218 and 743-854. Unmutated variant regions are reportedly the target of nearly half of TCRs that are spike-specific. Donors were chiefly white British, with a greater number of females, and clonal diversity was perhaps underestimated. There were repertoire samples only from the period after the peak T cell response.

The clonotype originates from an adult in good health. This rearrangement joins TRBV19 to TRBJ1-2, with D unresolved. Here the sequenced sample was peripheral blood, taken on day 0 of AZD1222 vaccination. The CDR3 bases are TGTGCCAGTAGTAAAGAGTGGACGTACGGCTACACCTTC. Protein sequence: CASSKEWTYGYTF.